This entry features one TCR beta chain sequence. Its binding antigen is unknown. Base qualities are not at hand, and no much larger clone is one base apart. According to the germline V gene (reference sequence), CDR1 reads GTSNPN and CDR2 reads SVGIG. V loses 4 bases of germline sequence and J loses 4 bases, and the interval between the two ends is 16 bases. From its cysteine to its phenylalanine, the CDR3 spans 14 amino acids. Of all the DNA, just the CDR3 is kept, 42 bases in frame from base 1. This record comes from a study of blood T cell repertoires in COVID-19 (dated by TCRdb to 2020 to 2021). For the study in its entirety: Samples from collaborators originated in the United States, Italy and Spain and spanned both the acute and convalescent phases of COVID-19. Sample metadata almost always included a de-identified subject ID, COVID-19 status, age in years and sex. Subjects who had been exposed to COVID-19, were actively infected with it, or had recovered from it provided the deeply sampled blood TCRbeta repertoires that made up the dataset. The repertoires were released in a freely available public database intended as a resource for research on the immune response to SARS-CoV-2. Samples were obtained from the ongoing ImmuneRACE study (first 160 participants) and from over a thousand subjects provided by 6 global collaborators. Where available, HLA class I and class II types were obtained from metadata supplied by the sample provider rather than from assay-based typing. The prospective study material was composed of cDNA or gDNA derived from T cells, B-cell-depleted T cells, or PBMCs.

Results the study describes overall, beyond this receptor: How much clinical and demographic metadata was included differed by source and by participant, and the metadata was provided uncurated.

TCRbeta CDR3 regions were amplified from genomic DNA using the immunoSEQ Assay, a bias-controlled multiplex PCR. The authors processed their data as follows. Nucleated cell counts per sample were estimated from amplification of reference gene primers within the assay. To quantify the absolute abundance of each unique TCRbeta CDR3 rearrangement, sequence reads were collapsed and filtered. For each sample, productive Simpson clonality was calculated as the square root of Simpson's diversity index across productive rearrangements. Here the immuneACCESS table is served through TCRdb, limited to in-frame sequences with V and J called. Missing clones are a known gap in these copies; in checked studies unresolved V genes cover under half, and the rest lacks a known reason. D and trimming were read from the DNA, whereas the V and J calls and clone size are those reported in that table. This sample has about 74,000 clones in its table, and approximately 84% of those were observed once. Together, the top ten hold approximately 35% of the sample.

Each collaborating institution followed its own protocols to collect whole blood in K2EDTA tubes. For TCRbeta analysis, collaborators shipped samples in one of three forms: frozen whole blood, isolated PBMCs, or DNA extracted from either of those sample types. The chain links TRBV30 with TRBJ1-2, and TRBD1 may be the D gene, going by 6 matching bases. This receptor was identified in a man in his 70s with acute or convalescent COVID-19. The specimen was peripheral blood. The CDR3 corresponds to CAWTVQGRGYGYTF. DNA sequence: TGTGCCTGGACCGTACAGGGTAGGGGCTATGGCTACACCTTC.